This T cell receptor beta chain appears in the sequencing data of a study of blood T cell repertoires in COVID-19 (dated by TCRdb to the early 2020s). About the study as a whole: The collaborator samples originated in the United States, Italy and Spain and spanned the acute and convalescent phases of COVID-19. Sample metadata almost always included a de-identified subject ID, COVID-19 status, age in years and sex. The repertoires were released in a freely available public database intended as a resource for research on the immune response to SARS-CoV-2. The samples were drawn from the first 160 participants of the ongoing ImmuneRACE study and from more than 1,000 subjects provided by 6 global collaborators. HLA class I and class II types, where available, came from metadata supplied by the sample provider rather than from assay-based typing. The material from the prospective study consisted of cDNA or gDNA derived from T cells, B-cell-depleted T cells, or PBMCs. The dataset comprised deeply sampled blood TCRbeta repertoires from subjects exposed to, actively infected with, or recovered from COVID-19. Beyond this particular receptor, the publication reports: How much clinical and demographic metadata was included differed by source and by participant, and the metadata was provided uncurated.

TCRbeta CDR3 regions were amplified from genomic DNA using the immunoSEQ Assay, a bias-controlled multiplex PCR. Per the original workflow: Nucleated cell counts per sample were estimated from amplification of reference gene primers within the assay. Sequence reads were collapsed and filtered to measure the absolute abundance of every unique TCRbeta CDR3 rearrangement. For each sample, productive Simpson clonality was calculated as the square root of Simpson's diversity index over productive rearrangements. TCRdb limited this immuneACCESS table to in-frame rearrangements with V and J called. A share of clones is missing; checked studies link under half to unresolved V genes, and the rest is unexplained. The V and J calls and the clone size are those of that table, but D and trimming were determined from the DNA. This sample is represented by more than 300,000 clones; approximately 90% of them were singletons. Together, the top ten hold around 1.2% of the sample.

Of note for this clone: Its antigen is currently not known. Base quality data are lacking; no much larger clone is found one base away.

In the prospective study, participants were 18 to 89 years old, resided in 24 geographic areas of the United States, and were enrolled through a virtual design. Cohort assignment in the prospective study relied on participant-reported clinical history from a screening survey and a study questionnaire. For ImmuneRACE Cohort 3, a participant was defined as recovered based on two consecutive negative NP/OP PCR tests, clearance by a healthcare professional, or resolution of symptoms. Mobile phlebotomists in the prospective study collected whole blood, serum and a nasopharyngeal or oropharyngeal swab from every participant. Over a roughly 2-month period, participants in the prospective study had the option of providing additional blood draws and questionnaires. Blood samples from the prospective study were shipped frozen or at room temperature prior to DNA extraction. A distance of 9 bases separates the germline ends of V and J, which lose 4 bases and 2 bases respectively. Sequences SGHDN (CDR1) and FVKESK (CDR2) are obtained from the germline V gene. The CDR3, from cysteine to phenylalanine, totals 14 residues. The retained sequence is limited to the CDR3, 42 bases, with the frame set at the first base.

The V and J segments used are TRBV14 and TRBJ1-3; the D gene is not confidently resolved. The sequencing input was PBMCs or T cells enriched from blood (not recorded which). The sequence derives from a woman in her late teens or twenties who had recovered from COVID-19. CDR3 region: CASSRYTTGNTIYF. The nucleotides are TGTGCCAGCAGCCGATACACTACTGGAAACACCATATATTTT.